A selection of T cell receptor beta chains follows, all from one sample in a study of blood T cell repertoires in COVID-19. The method was immunoSEQ multiplex PCR; TCRdb's version includes in-frame clones alone and lacks a portion of them. This sample has fewer than 200,000 clones; around 85% occur once, and the top ten carry 1.2%. Sequenced sample: peripheral blood. Source of these receptors: a man in his 60s who had recovered from COVID-19. The CDR3 runs from the conserved cysteine through the conserved F or W. Each record gives: J gene, V gene, CDR3 protein.

J gene: TRBJ1-2; V gene: TRBV11-1; CDR3 protein: CASSQGGHGYTF
J gene: TRBJ1-2; V gene: TRBV6-5; CDR3 protein: CASSYPGLGGYTF
J gene: TRBJ1-6; V gene: TRBV7-9; CDR3 protein: CASSPPGQGGGNSPLHF
J gene: TRBJ2-1; V gene: TRBV19; CDR3 protein: CASSMLASGGIWFKQFF
J gene: TRBJ2-1; V gene: TRBV29-1; CDR3 protein: CSVGNRGAYNEQFF
J gene: TRBJ2-7; V gene: TRBV5-6; CDR3 protein: CASSRTGSYEQYF
J gene: TRBJ2-5; V gene: TRBV27; CDR3 protein: CASSLYLAGGPETQYF
J gene: TRBJ1-5; V gene: TRBV6-6; CDR3 protein: CASSRRRESNQPQHF
J gene: TRBJ2-2; V gene: TRBV24-1; CDR3 protein: CATSEAGVEAGELFF
J gene: TRBJ2-5; V gene: TRBV29-1; CDR3 protein: CSVDLADLPETQYF
J gene: TRBJ2-5; V gene: TRBV2; CDR3 protein: CASTLQGPQETQYF
J gene: TRBJ1-2; V gene: TRBV4-2; CDR3 protein: CASSRLSGGTGPNGYTF
J gene: TRBJ1-2; V gene: TRBV5-4; CDR3 protein: CASSLDSNYGYTF
J gene: TRBJ1-2; V gene: TRBV9; CDR3 protein: CASTLGVNYGYTF
J gene: TRBJ2-1; V gene: TRBV9; CDR3 protein: CASSLGLYNEQFF
J gene: TRBJ1-3; V gene: TRBV5-1; CDR3 protein: CASSLATGSGNTIYF
J gene: TRBJ2-5; V gene: TRBV11-3; CDR3 protein: CASSLGQGISETQYF
J gene: TRBJ2-3; V gene: TRBV6-1; CDR3 protein: CASSELSGGATDTQYF
J gene: TRBJ1-1; V gene: TRBV29-1; CDR3 protein: CSVEDRSIAEAFF
J gene: TRBJ1-6; V gene: TRBV9; CDR3 protein: CASSSGTANNSPLHF
J gene: TRBJ2-4; V gene: TRBV19; CDR3 protein: CASSIVGSGAGTIQYF
J gene: TRBJ2-3; V gene: TRBV11-2; CDR3 protein: CASSLVATSGGVDTQYF
J gene: TRBJ1-4; V gene: TRBV7-9; CDR3 protein: CASSLEGSDEKLFF
J gene: TRBJ2-5; V gene: TRBV10-3; CDR3 protein: CAISNNEDETQYF
J gene: TRBJ2-7; V gene: TRBV7-3; CDR3 protein: CASSQDGFGEQYF
J gene: TRBJ2-1; V gene: TRBV5-4; CDR3 protein: CASSSTGSSYNEQFF
J gene: TRBJ1-1; V gene: TRBV12-3/TRBV12-4; CDR3 protein: CASSPSNTEAFF
J gene: TRBJ2-3; V gene: TRBV2; CDR3 protein: CASSEDRGRTDTQYF
J gene: TRBJ1-5; V gene: TRBV6-5; CDR3 protein: CASSLWGGQPQHF
J gene: TRBJ1-4; V gene: TRBV4-1; CDR3 protein: CASSQVLGTGDEKLFF
J gene: TRBJ1-2; V gene: TRBV13; CDR3 protein: CASSLGQGSQGYTF
J gene: TRBJ1-6; V gene: TRBV5-5; CDR3 protein: CASSLIGGRSSYNSPLHF
J gene: TRBJ2-3; V gene: TRBV3-1/TRBV3-2; CDR3 protein: CASSLEGLAGGGTDTQYF
J gene: TRBJ2-2; V gene: TRBV9; CDR3 protein: CASRGLRTSGELFF
J gene: TRBJ1-1; V gene: TRBV6-5; CDR3 protein: CASSPSLGVRTEAFF
J gene: TRBJ2-2; V gene: TRBV5-4; CDR3 protein: CASSPSREFTGELFF
J gene: TRBJ2-1; V gene: TRBV30; CDR3 protein: CAWSTRSSYNEQFF
J gene: TRBJ1-4; V gene: TRBV4-3; CDR3 protein: CASSHGDRRATNEKLFF
J gene: TRBJ2-5; V gene: TRBV7-9; CDR3 protein: CASSTGRYQETQYF
J gene: TRBJ1-1; V gene: TRBV7-3; CDR3 protein: CASSPTGFGTEAFF
J gene: TRBJ1-2; V gene: TRBV5-4; CDR3 protein: CASSNDETGPLSYGYTF
J gene: TRBJ2-7; V gene: TRBV12-3/TRBV12-4; CDR3 protein: CASSFTGGEQYF
J gene: TRBJ1-6; V gene: TRBV2; CDR3 protein: CASSEGQGNSPLHF
J gene: TRBJ1-6; V gene: TRBV6-5; CDR3 protein: CASSYDTGGDSPLHF
J gene: TRBJ2-5; V gene: TRBV7-9; CDR3 protein: CASSSLLGGGDETQYF
J gene: TRBJ2-7; V gene: TRBV5-1; CDR3 protein: CASSLGGTGNHEQYF
J gene: TRBJ2-3; V gene: TRBV5-1; CDR3 protein: CASSLAAIAGGTDTQYF
J gene: TRBJ2-5; V gene: TRBV6-1; CDR3 protein: CASSEGSGGTETQYF
J gene: TRBJ2-6; V gene: TRBV18; CDR3 protein: CASSPIGQVSSGANVLTF
J gene: TRBJ1-4; V gene: TRBV5-4; CDR3 protein: CASSNNRGGNEKLFF
J gene: TRBJ2-1; V gene: TRBV5-4; CDR3 protein: CASSLKQGVYNEQFF
J gene: TRBJ2-7; V gene: TRBV19; CDR3 protein: CASSMAGLSYEQYF
J gene: TRBJ2-7; V gene: TRBV7-3; CDR3 protein: CASSLSADPSGGYEQYF